One sample yielded the 10 T cell receptor beta chains listed below, sequenced in a study of T-cell reconstitution after alpha-beta-depleted transplantation in children. Unique molecular identifiers were used to barcode this TCRbeta library. TCRdb reanalysed the PCR reads using MiXCR and keeps one entry per CDR3 protein. The sample includes around 450,000 distinct CDR3 sequences, 15% to 20% of them seen just once. The source material was PBMCs, mostly from graft donor cells, sampled 360 days after TCRalphabeta/CD19-depleted stem cell transplant. The receptors come from a boy in the first two years of life who had a stem cell transplant for Wiskott-Aldrich syndrome, so the T cells may come from the graft donor.

The chain recombines TRBV12-3 or TRBV12-4 with TRBJ1-5; 10 nucleotides align to TRBD1. CDR3 size: 14 residues. V lost 6 bases, J lost 6 bases, and 5 bases stayed unmatched. The CDR3: CASRTGGVGQPQHF. The CDR3 DNA follows: TGTGCCAGCAGGACAGGGGGCGTTGGTCAGCCCCAGCATTTT.

The chain joins TRBV4-1 to TRBJ1-1; possibly TRBD1 for D (6 bases). CDR1 and CDR2 (germline): MGHRA, YSYEKL. CDR3 length: 14 amino acids. Trimming took off 0 bases at V and 3 bases at J, with 8 bases between the two ends. The CDR3 here is CASSQDYRDTEAFF. The CDR3 region has the DNA TGCGCCAGCAGCCAAGACTACAGGGACACTGAAGCTTTCTTT.

This chain joins TRBV12-3 or TRBV12-4 and TRBJ2-1; D is perhaps TRBD2 (6 bases). This CDR3 spans 16 amino acids. Trimming cost V 3 bases and J 2 bases, with 14 bases left between them. The CDR3 nucleotides are TGTGCCAGCAGTTTTATCGGGAGCGGGCCCTACAATGAGCAGTTCTTC. Its protein product is CASSFIGSGPYNEQFF.

J is TRBJ2-1 and V is TRBV7-2; 8 positions agree with TRBD1. J lost 1 base, V lost 0 bases, and 8 bases had no gene match. The germline gives CDR1 SGHTA, CDR2 FQGNSA. CDR3 size: 18 residues. CDR3 in amino acids: CASSLAQITGGSYNEQFF. CDR3 sequence (DNA): TGTGCCAGCAGCTTAGCGCAAATAACAGGGGGGTCCTACAATGAGCAGTTCTTC.

The chain couples TRBV20-1 to TRBJ2-3; no reliable D call. The V end was cut by 3 bases, the J end by 1 base, with 14 bases between. Looked up from germline, CDR1 is DFQATT and CDR2 is SNEGSKA (reference sequence). The CDR3 is made up of 15 amino acids. In DNA form, the CDR3 reads TGCAGTGCTAGCCCCTTGAGCCCGCGCACAGATACGCAGTATTTT. Encoded protein: CSASPLSPRTDTQYF.

This chain links TRBV7-9 with TRBJ1-1; 8 bases align to TRBD1. Germline V gene sequence: CDR1 SEHNR, CDR2 FQNEAQ (reference sequence). The CDR3 totals 14 residues. V shed 4 bases and J 5 bases; nucleotides not matched to a gene: 6. CDR3 DNA sequence: TGTGCCAGCAGCTCGAGGACAGGGAGGACTGAAGCTTTCTTT. Its translation is CASSSRTGRTEAFF.

The chain uses TRBV28 and TRBJ1-2; D unresolved. The V end was cut by 10 bases, the J end by 3 bases, with 15 bases between. Looked up from germline, CDR1 is MDHEN and CDR2 is SYDVKM. CDR3 length: 13 residues. The CDR3 protein is CATIHLGYYGYTF. The CDR3 nucleotides are TGTGCCACCATCCATCTGGGGTACTATGGCTACACCTTC.

This clonotype was observed a few times. The chain recombines TRBV10-3 with TRBJ2-5; D call uncertain. Germline V gives CDR1 ENHRY, CDR2 SYGVKD. V lost 0 bases and J 7 bases, leaving 6 bases between the germline ends. The CDR3 loop spans 12 amino acids. The CDR3 coding sequence is TGTGCCATCAGTGAGTCTCAGTGGACCCAGTACTTC. The encoded protein is CAISESQWTQYF.

The gene calls are TRBV14 and TRBJ2-4, with D unclear. CDR1 is SGHDN, CDR2 FVKESK, per germline. CDR3 length: 16 residues. V gave up 2 bases and J gave up 2 bases, with 13 bases separating them. CDR3 coding DNA: TGTGCCAGCAGCCAAACGACTTCCCTCACCAAAAACATTCAGTACTTC. Its protein is CASSQTTSLTKNIQYF.

The chain has TRBV6-6 and TRBJ1-3; D remains unclear. Trimming left V 3 bases short and J 0 bases short, with 3 bases between. CDR1 and CDR2 (germline): MNHNY, SVGAGI (reference sequence). The CDR3 length is 13 residues. Written as DNA, the CDR3 is TGTGCCAGCAGTTATAACTCTGGAAACACCATATATTTT. It specifies CASSYNSGNTIYF.